The 12 T cell receptor beta chains below come from one sample, sequenced in a study of response to subunit inactivated influenza vaccine. TCRdb re-derived calls from the RT-PCR reads in MiXCR, one entry per CDR3 protein. Altogether about 700,000 distinct CDR3 sequences are present, approximately 15% being singletons, with the ten largest covering around 7.3%. Sequencing used PBMCs from blood, obtained approximately 15 days before vaccination. These TCRs come from a man between 50 and 59 years old who received an inactivated influenza vaccine.

This sequence joins TRBV6-4 and TRBJ2-1, with D possibly being TRBD1 (5 bases). This CDR3 has 21 residues. CDR1 is MRHNA, CDR2 SNTAGT, per germline. The V and J ends lost 3 bases and 3 bases respectively, with 30 bases between them. The CDR3 loop is CASSETPGFGPYSTGYNEQFF. CDR3 coding DNA: TGTGCCAGCAGTGAGACTCCAGGGTTTGGGCCTTACTCCACGGGCTACAATGAGCAGTTCTTC.

The chain joins TRBV6-1 to TRBJ1-6; D unclear. Germline lookup yields CDR1 MNHNS and CDR2 SASEGT. Between the trimmed V and J ends, which lost 4 bases and 7 bases, there was a span of 11 bases. There are 14 residues in the CDR3. This CDR3 reads CASSGTSGNSPLHF. Here the CDR3 DNA reads TGTGCCAGCAGTGGGACGTCGGGGAATTCACCCCTCCACTTT.

The rearrangement links TRBV5-6 to TRBJ2-2; maybe TRBD2 (6 bases). CDR3 size: 16 residues. The V end lost 2 bases, the J end lost 1 base, and 12 bases lay between the germline ends. The germline CDR1 and CDR2 sequences are SGHDT and YYEEEE. The CDR3 loop is CASSFIAGQNTGELFF. The CDR3 DNA reads as TGTGCCAGCAGCTTCATCGCGGGGCAGAACACCGGGGAGCTGTTTTTT.

The chain couples TRBV7-9 to TRBJ1-5; D gene uncertain. The germline V and J ends were trimmed by 5 bases and 4 bases, with 15 bases remaining between them. The CDR3 length is 15 residues. The germline gives CDR1 SEHNR, CDR2 FQNEAQ (reference sequence). The CDR3 region has the DNA TGTGCCAGCAGCCCTGACGGTTCCATTAATCAGCCCCAGCATTTT. Its protein product is CASSPDGSINQPQHF.

DNA for the CDR3: TGTGCCAGCGGATCGACAGGGGTCAATGAGCAGTTCTTC. This translates into CASGSTGVNEQFF. The chain is built from TRBV7-9 and TRBJ2-1; 8 bases fit TRBD1. With 8 bases clipped from V and 6 bases from J, the junction kept 6 bases outside the gene matches. The germline CDR1 and CDR2 sequences are SEHNR and FQNEAQ (reference sequence). The CDR3 loop spans 13 amino acids.

This chain links TRBV28 with TRBJ1-2, with TRBD1 identical over 9 bases. This CDR3 is 15 amino acids long. Unmatched junction bases numbered 8, after V lost 6 bases and J lost 3 bases. Germline-derived CDR1 and CDR2 are MDHEN and SYDVKM. The CDR3 is CASRDRGQRDYGYTF. CDR3 nucleotide sequence: TGTGCCAGCAGGGACAGGGGACAAAGGGACTATGGCTACACCTTC.

The CDR3 spells CASREGLQFANEQFF. CDR3 nucleotides: TGTGCCAGCAGGGAGGGACTCCAATTTGCCAATGAGCAGTTCTTC. The chain is built from TRBV7-2 and TRBJ2-1, with TRBD2 as a possible D gene (6 bases). Germline CDR1 and CDR2: SGHTA and FQGNSA. This CDR3 contains 15 residues. With 6 bases removed from V and 6 bases from J, the gap between germline ends came to 18 bases.

This rearrangement joins TRBV24-1 to TRBJ2-5; D not resolved. There are 12 residues in the CDR3. Germline assignment: CDR1 KGHDR and CDR2 SFDVKD. Trimming left V 1 base short and J 8 bases short, with 7 bases between. The CDR3 is CATSDFRSTQYF. CDR3 DNA sequence: TGTGCCACCAGTGATTTTAGGAGTACCCAGTACTTC.

The chain couples TRBV5-1 to TRBJ1-1, with D possibly TRBD1 on 5 matching bases. V dropped 4 bases and J dropped 6 bases, with 13 bases sitting between them. This CDR3 is 13 amino acids long. Germline V CDR1 and CDR2: SGHRS, YFSETQ. DNA of the CDR3: TGCGCCAGCAGCCGTACAGGAATCGCTGAAGCTTTCTTT. Encoded protein: CASSRTGIAEAFF.

The chain recombines TRBV20-1 with TRBJ2-3; no definite D call. Germline V gives CDR1 DFQATT, CDR2 SNEGSKA (reference sequence). The CDR3 sequence is 12 residues long. Trimming shortened V by 6 bases and J by 1 base, and 8 bases separated the two germline ends. CDR3: CSASPGTDTQYF. The CDR3 DNA reads TGCAGTGCCTCCCCGGGCACAGATACGCAGTATTTT.

This clonotype was counted between two and nine times. This chain joins TRBV10-1 and TRBJ2-2; D unresolved. The length of the CDR3 is 15 residues. V lost 5 bases and J lost 5, with 15 bases in between. The V gene's germline CDR1 is WNHNN and CDR2 SYGVQD (reference sequence). DNA of the CDR3: TGCGCCAGCAGTAAGGACCGAAGGGTTACCGGGGAGCTGTTTTTT. Its translation: CASSKDRRVTGELFF.

Turning to this clonotype: An end of the junction does not agree with germline; a read error may underlie this. The chain joins TRBV6-1 to TRBJ2-7; possible D gene TRBD1, 6 bases. This CDR3 is built from 15 residues. CDR1 and CDR2 from the germline V gene are MNHNS and SASEGT. The CDR3 nucleotides read TGTGCCAGCTGTGATTTGGACAGCCGAATATCAGAGCAGTACTTC. Translating gives CASCDLDSRISEQYF.